The 15 T cell receptor beta chains below all came from one sample that was sequenced in a study of CD8 T cells in ankylosing spondylitis. TCRdb fed the 5' RACE reads into MiXCR, producing one record per CDR3 protein. The sample yields about 100,000 distinct CDR3 sequences, over 6.5% seen once. Input material: blood, either unsorted or a sorted T cell fraction (not recorded which). Receptors originate from a male donor with ankylosing spondylitis or in good health (not recorded which).

In this sample, this clonotype turned up many times. The V and J genes are TRBV9 and TRBJ2-1; D is ambiguous. V dropped 0 bases and J dropped 9 bases, with 7 bases sitting between them. Germline CDR1 SGDLS, CDR2 YYNGEE. The CDR3 runs 12 residues. The CDR3 nucleotides are TGTGCCAGCAGCGTAGAGGTAACTGAGCAGTTCTTC. This codes for CASSVEVTEQFF.

This clonotype has ten or more counts. The V and J genes are TRBV10-3 and TRBJ1-5, with TRBD1 matching over 7 bases. The germline V gene has CDR1 ENHRY and CDR2 SYGVKD. This CDR3 is built from 16 residues. Unmatched junction bases numbered 9, after V lost 0 bases and J lost 7 bases. The CDR3 DNA is TGTGCCATCAGTGAGTCGAAACAGGGGTTAGGACAGCCCCAGCATTTT. It yields the protein CAISESKQGLGQPQHF.

The chain's CDR3 is CASSPAVRGLGGTEAFF. The CDR3 DNA is TGTGCCAGCAGCCCAGCTGTCAGGGGGCTCGGGGGCACTGAAGCTTTCTTT. The chain uses TRBV7-2 and TRBJ1-1; 8 bases agree with TRBD1. The CDR3 has 17 amino acids. CDR1 and CDR2 from the germline V gene are SGHTA and FQGNSA. Germline trimming cut 5 bases from V and 4 bases from J; bases unmatched to any gene: 15.

This chain uses TRBV6-4 with TRBJ2-6; the D is unclear. The CDR3 is made up of 12 amino acids. Germline V gene data show CDR1 as MRHNA and CDR2 as SNTAGT. V dropped 10 bases and J dropped 0 bases, with 4 bases sitting between them. This CDR3 reads CATLSGANVLTF. CDR3 in DNA: TGTGCCACCCTCTCTGGGGCCAACGTCCTGACTTTC.

There are many counts of this clonotype. CDR3 DNA: TGTGCCAGCAGCGCACAGGGGGGGCATCAGCCCCAGCATTTT. Translated: CASSAQGGHQPQHF. V gene TRBV9 combines with J gene TRBJ1-5; 8 positions agree with TRBD1. V shed 3 bases, J shed 5 bases, and the junction held 4 bases outside the gene matches. The germline gives CDR1 SGDLS, CDR2 YYNGEE. CDR3 size: 14 residues. The entire variable domain, with the rest obtained from reference TRBV9 and TRBJ1-5, is as follows: DSGVTQTPKHLITATGQRVTLRCSPRSGDLSVYWYQQSLDQGLQFLIQYYNGEERAKGNILERFSAQQFPDLHSELNLSSLELGDSALYFCASSAQGGHQPQHFGDGTRLSIL.

A few counts support this clonotype. The V gene is TRBV18, the J gene TRBJ2-7; possible D gene TRBD1, 5 bases. Trimming stripped 4 bases from V and 6 bases from J, with 16 bases between. CDR1 is KGHSH and CDR2 is LQKENI in the germline V gene. The CDR3 extends over 14 amino acids. The CDR3 DNA sequence: TGTGCCAGCTCACTCAATAACCAGGGAAGCGAGCAGTACTTC. It translates to CASSLNNQGSEQYF. Variable domain in full (rest from reference TRBV18 and TRBJ2-7): NAGVMQNPRHLVRRRGQEARLRCSPMKGHSHVYWYRQLPEEGLKFMVYLQKENIIDESGMPKERFSAEFPKEGPSILRIQQVVRGDSAAYFCASSLNNQGSEQYFGPGTRLTVT.

This clonotype was detected many times. The chain joins TRBV4-2 to TRBJ2-3; the D is unclear. The CDR3 contains 13 residues. V dropped 4 bases and J dropped 6 bases, with 11 bases sitting between them. The germline V gene encodes CDR1 LGHNA and CDR2 YNFKEQ. The CDR3 DNA reads as TGTGCCAGCAGCCCCCCTGAAGGGGATACGCAGTATTTT. It codes for CASSPPEGDTQYF.

This clonotype was recorded many times. The rearrangement links TRBV20-1 to TRBJ1-3; D gene ambiguous. There are 14 residues in the CDR3. CDR1 and CDR2 from the germline V gene are DFQATT and SNEGSKA (reference sequence). The V end was cut by 5 bases, the J end by 1 base, with 12 bases between. The CDR3 protein is CSAWSSLSGNTIYF. The CDR3 region has the DNA TGCAGTGCTTGGAGTTCCCTTTCTGGAAACACCATATATTTT.

This clonotype was found many times. This chain joins TRBV10-3 and TRBJ1-1; D is unclear. Trimming shortened V by 4 bases and J by 1 base, and 10 bases separated the two germline ends. Germline V gene sequence: CDR1 ENHRY, CDR2 SYGVKD. This CDR3 has 14 residues. CDR3 loop: CAISVSGPNTEAFF. As DNA, the CDR3 is TGTGCCATCAGTGTGTCAGGACCGAACACTGAAGCTTTCTTT.

This clonotype was recorded at least ten times. V gene TRBV29-1 combines with J gene TRBJ1-4, with D unclear. Germline-derived CDR1 and CDR2 are SQVTM and ANQGSEA. The CDR3 is made up of 12 amino acids. Trimming took 3 bases from V and 4 from J, leaving 6 bases between them. DNA for the CDR3: TGCAGCGTTGACACGGATAATGAAAAACTGTTTTTT. Protein product: CSVDTDNEKLFF.

This clonotype was observed at least ten times. The V gene is TRBV9, the J gene TRBJ2-7, with TRBD2 matching 11 bases. The J segment lost 7 bases and the V segment lost 4 bases, leaving 10 bases of the junction unmatched. Germline V gives CDR1 SGDLS, CDR2 YYNGEE. The CDR3 runs to 15 residues. The chain's CDR3 is CASSSSGTSGGEQYF. In DNA, the CDR3 is TGTGCCAGCAGCTCCTCCGGGACTAGCGGAGGAGAGCAGTACTTC. The entire variable domain, with the rest obtained from reference TRBV9 and TRBJ2-7, is as follows: DSGVTQTPKHLITATGQRVTLRCSPRSGDLSVYWYQQSLDQGLQFLIQYYNGEERAKGNILERFSAQQFPDLHSELNLSSLELGDSALYFCASSSSGTSGGEQYFGPGTRLTVT.

This clonotype was counted at least ten times. CDR3 DNA: TGCGCCAGCAGCTTGGATGTAAGCTCCTACAATGAGCAGTTCTTC. Translation: CASSLDVSSYNEQFF. The gene calls are TRBV5-1 and TRBJ2-1; D not resolved. Germline V gene lookup returns CDR1 SGHRS and CDR2 YFSETQ. The CDR3 spans 15 residues. V was pared by 0 bases and J by 0 bases, with 7 bases between.

The table lists this clonotype with many counts. The V call is TRBV5-5, the J call TRBJ2-3; TRBD2 aligns across 7 bases. V was pared by 6 bases and J by 2 bases, with 9 bases of the junction left unmatched. CDR1 is SGHKS, CDR2 YYEKEE, per germline (reference sequence). The CDR3 contains 15 residues. In nucleotides, the CDR3 is TGTGCCAGCACCCTGGGGCTAGCGGACACAGATACGCAGTATTTT. It translates to CASTLGLADTDTQYF.

In its sample, this clonotype was seen a few times. V is TRBV6-2 or TRBV6-3 and J is TRBJ2-4; D call uncertain. Germline V gene sequence: CDR1 MNHEY, CDR2 SVGEGT. The length of the CDR3 is 13 residues. V gave up 10 bases and J gave up 10 bases, with 20 bases separating them. As DNA, the CDR3 is TGTGCCACGGGCGGCGTTCGTTCCAGGATTCAGTACTTC. Encoded protein: CATGGVRSRIQYF.

This clonotype was detected many times. This chain connects TRBV7-2 to TRBJ1-2, with D tentatively TRBD1 (5 bases). Germline assignment: CDR1 SGHTA and CDR2 FQGNSA. The CDR3 consists of 14 residues. Trimming took off 1 base at V and 5 bases at J, with 11 bases between the two ends. The CDR3 DNA reads as TGTGCCAGCAGCTTAGTGGGGGGGGTTTATGGCTACACCTTC. Translated: CASSLVGGVYGYTF.